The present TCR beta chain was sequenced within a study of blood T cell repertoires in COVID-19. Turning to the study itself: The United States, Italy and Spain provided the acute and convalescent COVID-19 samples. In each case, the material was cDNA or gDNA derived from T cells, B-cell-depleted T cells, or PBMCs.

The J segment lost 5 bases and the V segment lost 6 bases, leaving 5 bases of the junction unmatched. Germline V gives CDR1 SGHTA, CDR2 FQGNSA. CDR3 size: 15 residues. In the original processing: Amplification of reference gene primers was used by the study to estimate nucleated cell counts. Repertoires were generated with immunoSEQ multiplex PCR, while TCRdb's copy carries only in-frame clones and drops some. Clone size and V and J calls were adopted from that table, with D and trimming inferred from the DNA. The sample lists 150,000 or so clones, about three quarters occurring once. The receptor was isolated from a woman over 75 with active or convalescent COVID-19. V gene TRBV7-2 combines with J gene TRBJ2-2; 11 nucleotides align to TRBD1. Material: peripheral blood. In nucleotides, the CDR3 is TGTGCCAGCAGACCCGGGACAGGGGGAACCGGGGAGCTGTTTTTT. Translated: CASRPGTGGTGELFF. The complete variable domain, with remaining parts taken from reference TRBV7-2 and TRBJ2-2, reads GAGVSQSPSNKVTEKGKDVELRCDPISGHTALYWYRQSLGQGLEFLIYFQGNSAPDKSGLPSDRFSAERTGGSVSTLTIQRTQQEDSAVYLCASRPGTGGTGELFFGEGSRLTVL.